This T cell receptor beta chain was retrieved from a study of blood T cell repertoires in COVID-19. The wider study: From T cells, B-cell-depleted T cells, or PBMCs came the material, which was cDNA or gDNA.

In the original analysis: Estimation of nucleated cell counts was performed using reference gene primer amplification. Data came from immunoSEQ multiplex PCR; TCRdb stores just in-frame clones and leaves some out. The D gene and trimming were derived from the DNA, and the V and J assignments and clone size from that table. Seen here are 180,000 or so clones, 84% observed once, and the top ten hold about 15%. Clinical history reported by participants formed the basis on which cohorts were assigned. Two negative PCRs, clearance, or symptom resolution had been documented for recovered Cohort 3 donors. Trimming removed 8 bases from V and 4 bases from J, with 11 bases in between. In germline, CDR1 is MNHEY, CDR2 SVGAGI. The CDR3 length is 12 residues.

The clonotype was recovered from a middle-aged man who had recovered from COVID-19. The chain joins TRBV6-5 to TRBJ1-1; weak D call: TRBD1 (5 bases). The sequenced sample was PBMCs or T cells enriched from blood (not recorded which). The DNA of the CDR3 is TGTGCCAGCGTGGGGGGGGGCACTGAAGCTTTCTTT. Encoded protein: CASVGGGTEAFF.